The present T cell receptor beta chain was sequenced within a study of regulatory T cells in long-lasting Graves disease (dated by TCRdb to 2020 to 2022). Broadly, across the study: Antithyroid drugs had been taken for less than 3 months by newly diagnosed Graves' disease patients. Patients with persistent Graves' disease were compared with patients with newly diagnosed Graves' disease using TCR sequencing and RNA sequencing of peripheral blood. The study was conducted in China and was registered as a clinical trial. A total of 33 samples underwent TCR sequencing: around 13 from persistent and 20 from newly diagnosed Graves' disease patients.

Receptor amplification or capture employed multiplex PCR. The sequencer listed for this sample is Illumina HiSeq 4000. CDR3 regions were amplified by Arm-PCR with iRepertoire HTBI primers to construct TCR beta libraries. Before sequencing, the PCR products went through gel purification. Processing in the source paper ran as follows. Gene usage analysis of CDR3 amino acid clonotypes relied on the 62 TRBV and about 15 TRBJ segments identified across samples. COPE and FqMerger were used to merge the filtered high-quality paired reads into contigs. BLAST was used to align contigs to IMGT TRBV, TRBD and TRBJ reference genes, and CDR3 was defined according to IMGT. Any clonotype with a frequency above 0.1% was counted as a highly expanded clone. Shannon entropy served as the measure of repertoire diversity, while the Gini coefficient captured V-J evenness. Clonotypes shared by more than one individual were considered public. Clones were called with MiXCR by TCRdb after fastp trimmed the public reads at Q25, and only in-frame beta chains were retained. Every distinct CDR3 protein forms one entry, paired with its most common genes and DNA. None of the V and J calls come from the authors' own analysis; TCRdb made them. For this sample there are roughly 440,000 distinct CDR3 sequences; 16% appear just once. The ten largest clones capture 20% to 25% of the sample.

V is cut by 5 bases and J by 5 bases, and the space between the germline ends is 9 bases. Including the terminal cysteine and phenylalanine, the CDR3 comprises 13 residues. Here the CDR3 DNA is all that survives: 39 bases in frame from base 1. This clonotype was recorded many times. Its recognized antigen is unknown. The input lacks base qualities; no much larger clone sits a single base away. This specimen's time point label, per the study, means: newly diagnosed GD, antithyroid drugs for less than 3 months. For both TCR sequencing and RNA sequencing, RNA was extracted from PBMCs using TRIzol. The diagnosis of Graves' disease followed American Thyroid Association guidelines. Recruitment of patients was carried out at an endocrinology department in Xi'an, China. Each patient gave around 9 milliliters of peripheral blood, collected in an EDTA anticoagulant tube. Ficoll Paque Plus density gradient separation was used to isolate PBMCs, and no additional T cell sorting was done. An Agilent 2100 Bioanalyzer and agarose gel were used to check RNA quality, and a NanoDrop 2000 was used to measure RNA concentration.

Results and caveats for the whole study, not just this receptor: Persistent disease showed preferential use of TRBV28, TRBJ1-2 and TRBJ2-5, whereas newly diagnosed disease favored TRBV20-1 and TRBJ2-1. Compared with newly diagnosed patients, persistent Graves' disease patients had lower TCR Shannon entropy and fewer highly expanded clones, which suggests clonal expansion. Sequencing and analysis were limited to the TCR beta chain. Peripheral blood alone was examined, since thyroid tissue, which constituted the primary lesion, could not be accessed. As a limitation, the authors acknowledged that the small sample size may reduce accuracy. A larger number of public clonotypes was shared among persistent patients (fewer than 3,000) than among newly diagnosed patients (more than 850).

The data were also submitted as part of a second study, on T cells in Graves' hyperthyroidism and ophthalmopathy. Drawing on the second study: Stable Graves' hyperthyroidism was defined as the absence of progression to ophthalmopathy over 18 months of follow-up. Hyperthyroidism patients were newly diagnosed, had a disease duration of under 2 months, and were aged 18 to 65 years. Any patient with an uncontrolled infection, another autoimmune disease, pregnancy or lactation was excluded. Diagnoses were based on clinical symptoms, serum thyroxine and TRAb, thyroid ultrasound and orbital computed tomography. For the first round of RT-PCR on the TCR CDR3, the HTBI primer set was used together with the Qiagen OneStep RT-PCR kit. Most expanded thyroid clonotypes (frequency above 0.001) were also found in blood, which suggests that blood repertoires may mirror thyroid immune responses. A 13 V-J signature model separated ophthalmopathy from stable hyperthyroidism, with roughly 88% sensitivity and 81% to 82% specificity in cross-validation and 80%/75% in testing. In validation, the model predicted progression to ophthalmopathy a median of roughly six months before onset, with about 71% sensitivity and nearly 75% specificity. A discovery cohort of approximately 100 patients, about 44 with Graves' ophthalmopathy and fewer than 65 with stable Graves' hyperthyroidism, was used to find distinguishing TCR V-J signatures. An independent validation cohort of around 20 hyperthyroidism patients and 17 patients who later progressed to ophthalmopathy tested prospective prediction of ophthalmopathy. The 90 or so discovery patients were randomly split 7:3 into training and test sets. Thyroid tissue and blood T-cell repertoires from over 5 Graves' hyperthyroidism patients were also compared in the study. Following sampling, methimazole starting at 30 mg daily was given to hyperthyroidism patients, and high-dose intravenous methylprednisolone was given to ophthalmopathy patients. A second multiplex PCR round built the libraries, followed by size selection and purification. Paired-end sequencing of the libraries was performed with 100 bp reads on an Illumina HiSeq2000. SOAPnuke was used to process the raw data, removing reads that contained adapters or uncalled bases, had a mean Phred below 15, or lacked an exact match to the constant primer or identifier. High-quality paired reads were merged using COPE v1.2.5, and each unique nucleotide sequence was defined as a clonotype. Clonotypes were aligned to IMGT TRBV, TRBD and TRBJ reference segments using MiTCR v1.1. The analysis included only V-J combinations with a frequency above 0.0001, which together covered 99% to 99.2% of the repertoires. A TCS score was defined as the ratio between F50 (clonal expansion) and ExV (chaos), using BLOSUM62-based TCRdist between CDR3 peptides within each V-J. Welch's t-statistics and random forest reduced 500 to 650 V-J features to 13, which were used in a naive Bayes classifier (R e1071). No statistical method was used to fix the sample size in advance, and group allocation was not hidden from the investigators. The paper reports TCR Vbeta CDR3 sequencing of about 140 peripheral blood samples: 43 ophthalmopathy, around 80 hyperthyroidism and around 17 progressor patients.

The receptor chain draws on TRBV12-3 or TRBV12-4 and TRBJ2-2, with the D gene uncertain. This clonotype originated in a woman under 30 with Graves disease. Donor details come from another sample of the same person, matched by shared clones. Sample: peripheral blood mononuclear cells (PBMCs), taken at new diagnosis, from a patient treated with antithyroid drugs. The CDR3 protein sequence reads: CASSPHGTGELFF. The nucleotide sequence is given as TGTGCCAGCAGTCCTCATGGGACCGGGGAGCTGTTTTTT.